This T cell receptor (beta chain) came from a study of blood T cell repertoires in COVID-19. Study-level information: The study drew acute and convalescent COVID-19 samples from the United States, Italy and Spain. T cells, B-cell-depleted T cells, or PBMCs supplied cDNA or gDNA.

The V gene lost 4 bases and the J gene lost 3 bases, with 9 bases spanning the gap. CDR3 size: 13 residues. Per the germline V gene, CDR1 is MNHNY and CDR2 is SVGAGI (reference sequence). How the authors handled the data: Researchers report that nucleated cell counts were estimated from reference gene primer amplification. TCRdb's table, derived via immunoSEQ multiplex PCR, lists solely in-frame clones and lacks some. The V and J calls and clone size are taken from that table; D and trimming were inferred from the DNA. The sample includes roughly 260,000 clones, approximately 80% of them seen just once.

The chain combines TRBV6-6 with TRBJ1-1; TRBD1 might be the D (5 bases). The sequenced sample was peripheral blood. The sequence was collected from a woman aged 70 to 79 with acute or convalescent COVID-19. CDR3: CASSWGDDTEAFF. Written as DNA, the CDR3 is TGTGCCAGCAGTTGGGGGGATGACACTGAAGCTTTCTTT.